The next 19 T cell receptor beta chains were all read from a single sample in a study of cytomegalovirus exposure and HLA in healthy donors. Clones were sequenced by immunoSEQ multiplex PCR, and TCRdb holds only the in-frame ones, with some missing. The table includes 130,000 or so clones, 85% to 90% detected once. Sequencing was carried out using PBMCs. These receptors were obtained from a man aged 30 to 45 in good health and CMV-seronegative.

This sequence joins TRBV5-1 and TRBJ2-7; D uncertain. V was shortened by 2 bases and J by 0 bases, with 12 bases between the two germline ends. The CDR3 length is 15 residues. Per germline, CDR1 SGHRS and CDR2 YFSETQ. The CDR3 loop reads CASSFNPAASYEQYF. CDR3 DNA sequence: TGCGCCAGCAGCTTTAATCCGGCGGCCTCCTACGAGCAGTACTTC.

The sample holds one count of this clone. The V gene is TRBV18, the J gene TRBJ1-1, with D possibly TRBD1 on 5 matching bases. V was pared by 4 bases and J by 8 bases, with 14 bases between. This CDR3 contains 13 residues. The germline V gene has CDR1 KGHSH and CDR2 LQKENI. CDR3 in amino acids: CASSLARDREAFF. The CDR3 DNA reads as TGTGCCAGCTCACTGGCCAGGGATAGAGAAGCTTTCTTT.

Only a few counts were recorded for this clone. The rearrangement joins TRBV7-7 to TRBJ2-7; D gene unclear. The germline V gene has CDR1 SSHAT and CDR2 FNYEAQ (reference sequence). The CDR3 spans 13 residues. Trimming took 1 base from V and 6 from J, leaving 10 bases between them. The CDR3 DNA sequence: TGTGCCAGCAGCTTAGACAGTCACGGCGAGCAGTACTTC. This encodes CASSLDSHGEQYF.

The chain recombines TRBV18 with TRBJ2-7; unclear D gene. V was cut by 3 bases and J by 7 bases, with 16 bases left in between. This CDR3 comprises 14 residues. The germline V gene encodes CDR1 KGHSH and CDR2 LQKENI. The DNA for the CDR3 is TGTGCCAGCTCACCTAGTGAGACTTCCGCGGAGCAGTACTTC. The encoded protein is CASSPSETSAEQYF.

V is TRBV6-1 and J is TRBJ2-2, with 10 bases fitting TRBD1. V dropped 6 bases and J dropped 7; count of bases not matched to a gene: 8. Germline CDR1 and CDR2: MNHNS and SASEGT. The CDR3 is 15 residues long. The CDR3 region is CASSWTGGSIGELFF. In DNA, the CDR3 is TGTGCCAGCAGCTGGACAGGGGGGAGTATCGGGGAGCTGTTTTTT.

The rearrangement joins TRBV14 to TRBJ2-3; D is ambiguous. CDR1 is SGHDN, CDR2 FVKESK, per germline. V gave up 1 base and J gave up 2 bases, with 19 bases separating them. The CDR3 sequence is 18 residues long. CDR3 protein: CASSQVPGGRPATDTQYF. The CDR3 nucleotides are TGTGCCAGCAGCCAAGTCCCCGGCGGAAGGCCTGCCACAGATACGCAGTATTTT. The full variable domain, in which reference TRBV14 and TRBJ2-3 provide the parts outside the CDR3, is EAGVTQFPSHSVIEKGQTVTLRCDPISGHDNLYWYRRVMGKEIKFLLHFVKESKQDESGMPNNRFLAERTGGTYSTLKVQPAELEDSGVYFCASSQVPGGRPATDTQYFGPGTRLTVL.

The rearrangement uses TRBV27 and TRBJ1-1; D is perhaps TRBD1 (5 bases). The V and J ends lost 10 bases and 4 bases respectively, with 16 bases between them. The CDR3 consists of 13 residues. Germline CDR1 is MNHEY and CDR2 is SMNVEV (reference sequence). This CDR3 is CATSTGFLTEAFF. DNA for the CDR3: TGTGCCACCAGCACAGGCTTTCTCACTGAAGCTTTCTTT.

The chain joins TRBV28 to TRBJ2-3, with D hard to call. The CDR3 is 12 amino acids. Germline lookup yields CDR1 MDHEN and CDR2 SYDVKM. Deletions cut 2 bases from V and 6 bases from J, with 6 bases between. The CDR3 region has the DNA TGTGCCAGCAGTTTAAGCCCGGATACGCAGTATTTT. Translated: CASSLSPDTQYF.

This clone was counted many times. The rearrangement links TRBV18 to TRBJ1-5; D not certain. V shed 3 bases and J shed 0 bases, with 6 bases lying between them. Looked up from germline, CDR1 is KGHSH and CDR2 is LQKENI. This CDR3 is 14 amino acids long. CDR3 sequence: CASSPEPSNQPQHF. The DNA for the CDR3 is TGTGCCAGCTCACCTGAGCCTAGCAATCAGCCCCAGCATTTT.

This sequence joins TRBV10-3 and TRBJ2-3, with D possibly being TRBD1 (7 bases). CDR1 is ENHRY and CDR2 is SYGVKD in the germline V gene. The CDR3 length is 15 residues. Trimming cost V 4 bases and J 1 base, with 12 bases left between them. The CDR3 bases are TGTGCCATCAGTGTAGGCAGGGGGGGCACAGATACGCAGTATTTT. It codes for CAISVGRGGTDTQYF.

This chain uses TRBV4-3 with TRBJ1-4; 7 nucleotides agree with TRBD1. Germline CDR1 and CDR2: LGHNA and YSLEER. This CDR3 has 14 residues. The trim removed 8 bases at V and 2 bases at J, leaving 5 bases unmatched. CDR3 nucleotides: TGCGCCAGCGGGACCAGGGGGACTAATGAAAAACTGTTTTTT. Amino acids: CASGTRGTNEKLFF.

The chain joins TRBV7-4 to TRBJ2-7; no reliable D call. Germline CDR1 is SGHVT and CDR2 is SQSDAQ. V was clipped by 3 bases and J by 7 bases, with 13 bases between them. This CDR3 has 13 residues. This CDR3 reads CASSLGPLGEQYF. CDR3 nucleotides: TGTGCCAGCAGCTTGGGTCCCCTCGGGGAGCAGTACTTC.

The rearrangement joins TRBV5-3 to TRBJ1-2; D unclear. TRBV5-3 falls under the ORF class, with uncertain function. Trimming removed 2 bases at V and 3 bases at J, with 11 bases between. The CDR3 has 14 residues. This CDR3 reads CARSFGGLYYGYTF. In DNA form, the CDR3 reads TGTGCCAGAAGCTTCGGAGGGTTATACTATGGCTACACCTTC.

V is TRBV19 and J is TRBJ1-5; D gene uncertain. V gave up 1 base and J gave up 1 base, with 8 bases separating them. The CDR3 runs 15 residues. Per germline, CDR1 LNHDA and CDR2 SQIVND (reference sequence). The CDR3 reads CASSIVQVSNQPQHF. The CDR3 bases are TGTGCCAGTAGTATAGTCCAGGTCAGCAATCAGCCCCAGCATTTT.

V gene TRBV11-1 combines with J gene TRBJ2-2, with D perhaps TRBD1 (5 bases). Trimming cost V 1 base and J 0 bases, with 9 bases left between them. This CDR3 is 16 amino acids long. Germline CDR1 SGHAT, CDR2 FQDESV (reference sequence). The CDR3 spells CASSLGGRPNTGELFF. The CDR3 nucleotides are TGTGCCAGCAGCTTAGGGGGCCGACCGAACACCGGGGAGCTGTTTTTT. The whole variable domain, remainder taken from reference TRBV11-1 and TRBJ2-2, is EAEVAQSPRYKITEKSQAVAFWCDPISGHATLYWYRQILGQGPELLVQFQDESVVDDSQLPKDRFSAERLKGVDSTLKIQPAELGDSAMYLCASSLGGRPNTGELFFGEGSRLTVL.

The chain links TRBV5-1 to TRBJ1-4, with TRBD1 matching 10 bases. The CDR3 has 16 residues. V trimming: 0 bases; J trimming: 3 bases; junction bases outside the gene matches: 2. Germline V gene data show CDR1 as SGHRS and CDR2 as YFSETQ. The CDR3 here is CASSLGDRGSNEKLFF. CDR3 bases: TGCGCCAGCAGCTTGGGGGACAGGGGCTCTAATGAAAAACTGTTTTTT. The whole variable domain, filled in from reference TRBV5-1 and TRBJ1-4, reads KAGVTQTPRYLIKTRGQQVTLSCSPISGHRSVSWYQQTPGQGLQFLFEYFSETQRNKGNFPGRFSGRQFSNSRSEMNVSTLELGDSALYLCASSLGDRGSNEKLFFGSGTQLSVL.

The CDR3 DNA reads as TGTGCCAGCAGACCCACAGGGGGAGTCGGGACAGATACGCAGTATTTT. As protein: CASRPTGGVGTDTQYF. This rearrangement joins TRBV6-6 to TRBJ2-3, with 8 bases aligning to TRBD1. Germline V gene lookup returns CDR1 MNHNY and CDR2 SVGAGI (reference sequence). Germline trimming cut 6 bases from V and 3 bases from J; bases unmatched to any gene: 11. The CDR3 length is 16 residues.

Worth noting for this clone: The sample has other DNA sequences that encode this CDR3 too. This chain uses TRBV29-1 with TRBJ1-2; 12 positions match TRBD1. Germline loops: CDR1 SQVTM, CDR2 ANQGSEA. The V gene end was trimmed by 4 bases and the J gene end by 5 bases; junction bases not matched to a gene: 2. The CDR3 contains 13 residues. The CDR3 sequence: CSVGGQGAYGYTF. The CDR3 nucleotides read TGCAGCGTTGGGGGACAGGGGGCTTATGGCTACACCTTC.

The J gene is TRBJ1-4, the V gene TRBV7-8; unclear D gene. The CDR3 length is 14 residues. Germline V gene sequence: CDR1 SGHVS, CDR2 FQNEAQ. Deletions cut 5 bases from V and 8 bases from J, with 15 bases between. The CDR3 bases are TGTGCCAGCAGCCTGGGGAGGGATGGGGAAAAACTGTTTTTT. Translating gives CASSLGRDGEKLFF. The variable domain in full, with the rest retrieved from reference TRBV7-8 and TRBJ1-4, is GAGVSQSPRYKVAKRGQDVALRCDPISGHVSLFWYQQALGQGPEFLTYFQNEAQLDKSGLPSDRFFAERPEGSVSTLKIQRTQQEDSAVYLCASSLGRDGEKLFFGSGTQLSVL.